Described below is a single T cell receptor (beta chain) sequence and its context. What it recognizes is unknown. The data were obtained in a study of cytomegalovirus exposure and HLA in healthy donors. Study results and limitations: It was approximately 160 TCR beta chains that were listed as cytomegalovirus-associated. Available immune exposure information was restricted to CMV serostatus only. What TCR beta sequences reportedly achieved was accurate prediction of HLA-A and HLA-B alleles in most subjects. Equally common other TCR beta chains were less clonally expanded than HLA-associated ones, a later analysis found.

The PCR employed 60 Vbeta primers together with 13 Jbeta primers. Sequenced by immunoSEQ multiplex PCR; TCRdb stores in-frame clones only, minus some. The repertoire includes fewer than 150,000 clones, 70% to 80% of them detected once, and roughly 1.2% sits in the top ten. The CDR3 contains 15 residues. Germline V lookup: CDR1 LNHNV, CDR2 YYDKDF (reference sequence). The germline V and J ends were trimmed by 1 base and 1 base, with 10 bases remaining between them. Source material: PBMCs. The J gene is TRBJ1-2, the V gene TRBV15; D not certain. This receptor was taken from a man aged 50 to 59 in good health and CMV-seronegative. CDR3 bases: TGTGCCACCAGCAGAGGTGGAGGAAGTAACTATGGCTACACCTTC. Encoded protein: CATSRGGGSNYGYTF.